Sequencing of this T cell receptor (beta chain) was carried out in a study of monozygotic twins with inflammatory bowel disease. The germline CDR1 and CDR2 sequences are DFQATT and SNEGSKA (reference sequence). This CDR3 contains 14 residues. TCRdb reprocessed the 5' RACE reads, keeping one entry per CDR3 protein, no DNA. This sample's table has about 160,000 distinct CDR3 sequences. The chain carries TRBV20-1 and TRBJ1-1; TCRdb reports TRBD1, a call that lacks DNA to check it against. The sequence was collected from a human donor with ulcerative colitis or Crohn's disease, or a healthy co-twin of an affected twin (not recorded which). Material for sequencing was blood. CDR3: CSAKLRGLNTEAFF.